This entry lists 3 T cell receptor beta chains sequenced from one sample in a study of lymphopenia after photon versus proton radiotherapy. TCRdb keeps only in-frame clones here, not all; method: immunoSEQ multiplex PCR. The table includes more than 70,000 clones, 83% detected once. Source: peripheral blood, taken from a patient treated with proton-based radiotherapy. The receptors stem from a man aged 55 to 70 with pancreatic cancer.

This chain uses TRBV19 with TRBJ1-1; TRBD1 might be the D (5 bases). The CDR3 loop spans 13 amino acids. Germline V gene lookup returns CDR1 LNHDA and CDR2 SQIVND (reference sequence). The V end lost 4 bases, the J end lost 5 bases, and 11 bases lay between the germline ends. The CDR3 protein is CASSKAAGTEAFF. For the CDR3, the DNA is TGTGCCAGTAGTAAAGCGGCAGGGACTGAAGCTTTCTTT. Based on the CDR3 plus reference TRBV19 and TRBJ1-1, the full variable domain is DGGITQSPKYLFRKEGQNVTLSCEQNLNHDAMYWYRQDPGQGLRLIYYSQIVNDFQKGDIAEGYSVSREKKESFPLTVTSAQKNPTAFYLCASSKAAGTEAFFGQGTRLTVV.

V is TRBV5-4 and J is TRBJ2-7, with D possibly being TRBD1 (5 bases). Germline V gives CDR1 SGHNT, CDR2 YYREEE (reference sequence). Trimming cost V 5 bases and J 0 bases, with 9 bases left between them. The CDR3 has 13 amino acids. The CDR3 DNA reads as TGTGCCAGCAGTTCTGACAGCTCCTACGAGCAGTACTTC. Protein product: CASSSDSSYEQYF.

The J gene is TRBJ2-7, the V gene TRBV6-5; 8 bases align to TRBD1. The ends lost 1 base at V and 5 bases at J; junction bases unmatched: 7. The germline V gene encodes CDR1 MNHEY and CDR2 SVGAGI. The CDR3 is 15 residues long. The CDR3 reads CASSYLAGGQDEQYF. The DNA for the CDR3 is TGTGCCAGCAGTTACTTGGCAGGGGGCCAAGACGAGCAGTACTTC.